Sequencing of this T cell receptor (beta chain) was carried out in a study of T-cell memory formation after mild COVID-19 (dated by TCRdb to the early 2020s). As for the study more broadly: Most TCR sequence clusters were specific to one of the two donors. Longitudinal TCRalpha and TCRbeta repertoire sequencing tracked T-cell clones expanding and contracting after mild COVID-19 in a couple of donors. The cohort was made up of two young adult volunteers, one female and one male, who were previously healthy. Overall study outcomes, separate from this receptor: Some responding clones were detected in pre-infection memory, suggesting pre-existing cross-reactive memory T cells joined the SARS-CoV-2 response. SARS-CoV-2 specificity was not confirmed for the second-wave clones peaking on day 37. The study included only a couple of mild cases, and larger cohorts that include severe cases with pre-infection samples were judged to be necessary. Clones that contracted from day 15 to 85 showed balanced CD4/CD8 phenotypes, whereas a second wave of clones that expanded from day 15 to 37 leaned towards CD4+. Contracting CD4+ clones appeared mostly in the CM and EM memory subsets, whereas CD8+ clones were enriched in EMRA.

Sequencing used an Illumina NovaSeq 6000. TCRalpha and TCRbeta cDNA libraries were built by 5'RACE with constant-segment primers, adding sample barcodes and unique molecular identifiers. Trizol reagent was used to extract RNA from every sample. Libraries were amplified in two PCR steps, with a second sample barcode and Illumina TruSeq adapters added in the second step. Libraries were sequenced on an Illumina NovaSeq with 2 x 150 bp paired-end reads. The study's processing was this. Demultiplexing of reads and collapsing into UMI-guided consensus sequences were performed with migec v1.2.7. Using mixcr v2.1.11, UMI consensuses were aligned to TRA and TRB V and J templates and then assembled into clonotypes. A clonotype was counted as expanded or contracted only if both edgeR and NoisET called the change significant, with noise models trained on biological replicates. For edgeR calls, the cutoffs were a false discovery rate-adjusted p below 0.01 and a log2 fold-change threshold of 1. As an exploratory analysis of dynamics, max-normalized trajectories of the 1000 most abundant clonotypes were examined by PCA with hierarchical clustering. Separately sequenced CD4+ and CD8+ repertoires were used to assign a CD4 or CD8 phenotype to each responding clone. TCRdb reprocessing: public reads trimmed at Q25 with fastp, clones called with MiXCR, in-frame beta chains kept. When rows share a CDR3 protein, they turn into one entry using the most common DNA and genes. The V and J calls and clone size come from TCRdb's table, not from the authors' own analysis. Here the sample has 470,000 or so distinct CDR3 sequences; roughly 18% occur a single time. The ten largest clones take up 20% to 25% of the sample.

Ficoll-Paque density gradient centrifugation was the method used to isolate PBMCs. For this clonotype: Its antigen target is currently unknown. No quality values exist for individual bases; no much larger clone is one base distant.

This sequence originates from a man between 18 and 35 years old who had mild COVID-19 (a few samples of this study predate the infection). The sample titles of this study are shuffled in the database, so cell type and time point are left out; the donor was told from shared clones. The sequencing sample was made of PBMCs or a T cell subset sorted from them (not recorded which).

CDR3 sequence: CASRPTGGRLDEQYF. The DNA is as follows: TGTGCCAGCAGACCTACAGGGGGCCGACTCGACGAGCAGTACTTC. The rearranged segments are TRBV5-6 and TRBJ2-7, with 9 bases in between that match TRBD1. The CDR3 holds 15 amino acids from the cysteine to the phenylalanine. CDR3 DNA only is kept here, 45 bases in frame from base 1. The germline V gene supplies CDR1 SGHDT and CDR2 YYEEEE. V and J are trimmed by 5 bases and 5 bases, and the gene matches miss 11 bases of the junction.